The rows below give T cell receptor beta chains drawn from one sample of a study of blood T cell repertoires in COVID-19. Assay: immunoSEQ multiplex PCR; the TCRdb copy retains only in-frame clones and omits some. The table lists more than 300,000 clones, around 92% of them singletons. Sequenced sample: PBMCs or T cells enriched from blood (not recorded which). The receptors shown here come from a woman in her 30s who had recovered from COVID-19. Each CDR3 is given with its conserved first and last residue. The D gene is left open where the match is weak. The size entry is marked missing in some rows and otherwise reads once, few, many or a size class.

-,TRBV18,-,TRBJ1-5,CASSPQANQPQHF,TGTGCCAGCTCACCGCAAGCCAATCAGCCCCAGCATTTT
-,TRBV19,-,TRBJ2-5,CASSSQGTWLETQYF,TGTGCCAGTAGTTCGCAGGGTACCTGGTTGGAGACCCAGTACTTC
-,TRBV5-1,TRBD2,TRBJ2-2,CASSPRAGEGSGELFF,TGCGCCAGCAGCCCTCGGGCGGGAGAGGGTTCCGGGGAGCTGTTTTTT
-,TRBV7-9,TRBD2,TRBJ2-1,CASSLAGGNEQFF,TGTGCCAGCAGCTTAGCGGGGGGGAATGAGCAGTTCTTC
-,TRBV5-8,TRBD1,TRBJ1-4,CASSLGQGYEKLFF,TGTGCCAGCAGCTTGGGACAGGGGTATGAAAAACTGTTTTTT
-,TRBV12-5,TRBD1,TRBJ1-6,CASGSGQGVSPLHF,TGTGCTAGTGGTTCGGGACAGGGGGTTTCACCCCTCCACTTT
-,TRBV18,TRBD1,TRBJ2-5,CASSPSTGPQETQYF,TGTGCCAGCTCACCTTCGACAGGGCCTCAAGAGACCCAGTACTTC
-,TRBV9,TRBD1,TRBJ1-2,CASSVVEGGPYGYTF,TGTGCCAGCAGCGTAGTCGAAGGGGGCCCGTATGGCTACACCTTC
-,TRBV27,TRBD2,TRBJ2-1,CASSLFWSPRSLAGEQFF,TGTGCCAGCAGTTTATTTTGGTCCCCTCGGTCACTAGCGGGAGAGCAGTTCTTC
-,TRBV23-1,TRBD1,TRBJ2-5,CAPRQGAGRETQYF,TGCGCCCCCAGACAGGGGGCAGGAAGGGAGACCCAGTACTTC
-,TRBV5-1,-,TRBJ2-1,CASNNRRAGSYNEQFF,TGCGCCAGCAACAATAGGAGGGCCGGCTCCTACAATGAGCAGTTCTTC
few,TRBV7-2,TRBD1,TRBJ1-6,CASSHRFGQERSYNSPLHF,TGTGCCAGCAGCCACCGATTTGGACAGGAGAGGTCCTATAATTCACCCCTCCACTTT
-,TRBV19,TRBD1,TRBJ1-6,CASSRTGSSYNSPLHF,TGTGCCAGTAGTAGGACAGGAAGCTCCTATAATTCACCCCTCCACTTT